This entry lists 23 T cell receptor beta chains sequenced from one sample in a study of T-cell reconstitution after alpha-beta-depleted transplantation in children. The library targeted TCRbeta and was prepared with unique molecular identifiers. TCRdb called the PCR reads again in MiXCR, with one record for every CDR3 protein. The sample has 200,000 to 250,000 distinct CDR3 sequences, roughly a tenth seen once; the top ten hold about 6%. The specimen comprised PBMCs from the stem cell graft donor, sampled from the stem cell graft. The receptors stem from a human donor who donated a stem cell graft to a child with acute lymphoblastic leukemia.

This clonotype has a count of ten or more. The chain employs TRBV12-3 or TRBV12-4 and TRBJ1-2, with 7 bases identical to TRBD1. V trimming: 4 bases; J trimming: 7 bases; junction bases outside the gene matches: 15. The CDR3 runs 16 residues. The CDR3: CASSSGAGGAYSGYTF. CDR3 bases: TGTGCCAGCAGTTCTGGGGCAGGGGGTGCCTACAGTGGCTACACCTTC.

The table lists this clonotype with many counts. The V gene is TRBV29-1, the J gene TRBJ2-7; TRBD1 matches at 7 bases. V shed 5 bases, J shed 7 bases, and the junction held 14 bases outside the gene matches. Germline lookup yields CDR1 SQVTM and CDR2 ANQGSEA. The CDR3 contains 14 residues. The CDR3: CSVLFEGAMGEQYF. The CDR3 coding sequence is TGCAGCGTTTTATTTGAGGGGGCGATGGGGGAGCAGTACTTC.

This clonotype has just a few counts. The CDR3 DNA follows: TGTGCCAGCAGCTCTAGTCGGACAGGGGAATCTGAAAAACTGTTTTTT. Its protein product is CASSSSRTGESEKLFF. This chain joins TRBV7-9 and TRBJ1-4; 9 bases line up with TRBD1. Trimming removed 4 bases from V and 7 bases from J; junction bases left unmatched: 10. The CDR3 has 16 residues. The germline V gene has CDR1 SEHNR and CDR2 FQNEAQ (reference sequence).

The V and J genes are TRBV29-1 and TRBJ1-2, with 9 bases lining up with TRBD1. The CDR3 extends over 11 amino acids. After removal of 8 bases from V and 10 bases from J, the junction contained 8 bases not matched to a gene. Germline CDR1 SQVTM, CDR2 ANQGSEA. The CDR3 spells CSTARTGDYTF. The CDR3 DNA follows: TGCAGCACTGCCCGGACAGGGGACTACACCTTC.

In its sample, this clonotype was seen many times. This chain connects TRBV25-1 to TRBJ1-1; the match to TRBD1 covers 8 bases. CDR1 is MGHDK, CDR2 SYGVNS, per germline. Trimming cost V 4 bases and J 1 base; bases outside gene matches: 5. The CDR3 runs to 15 residues. CDR3 coding DNA: TGTGCCAGCAGTGGCGCAGGGACAGGGAACACTGAAGCTTTCTTT. Translated: CASSGAGTGNTEAFF.

This clonotype turned up a few times. The gene calls are TRBV13 and TRBJ2-2; 9 bases agree with TRBD2. Germline-derived CDR1 and CDR2 are PRHDT and FYEKMQ (reference sequence). Trimming removed 1 base from V and 0 bases from J; junction bases left unmatched: 9. The CDR3 loop spans 19 amino acids. The CDR3 is CASSLVRFSGGPNTGELFF. The CDR3 region has the DNA TGTGCCAGCAGCTTAGTGCGTTTTAGCGGGGGTCCGAACACCGGGGAGCTGTTTTTT. The variable domain in full, with the rest retrieved from reference TRBV13 and TRBJ2-2, is AAGVIQSPRHLIKEKRETATLKCYPIPRHDTVYWYQQGPGQDPQFLISFYEKMQSDKGSIPDRFSAQQFSDYHSELNMSSLELGDSALYFCASSLVRFSGGPNTGELFFGEGSRLTVL.

This clonotype was counted only a few times. The chain recombines TRBV18 with TRBJ2-7; D remains unclear. CDR3 length: 13 residues. Germline CDR1 is KGHSH and CDR2 is LQKENI. Trimming removed 2 bases from V and 2 bases from J, with 7 bases in between. The CDR3, as DNA: TGTGCCAGCTCACCATTGGAGACCTACGAGCAGTACTTC. It yields the protein CASSPLETYEQYF.

The gene calls are TRBV20-1 and TRBJ1-1; no clear D. The CDR3 totals 13 residues. Germline V gives CDR1 DFQATT, CDR2 SNEGSKA (reference sequence). The V gene lost 1 base and the J gene lost 5 bases, with 11 bases spanning the gap. CDR3 bases: TGCAGTGCTAGAGCGGAGGTTACAACTGAAGCTTTCTTT. Its translation is CSARAEVTTEAFF.

This clonotype was observed a handful of times. J is TRBJ1-5 and V is TRBV27; D is unresolved. Germline assignment: CDR1 MNHEY and CDR2 SMNVEV (reference sequence). V was pared by 4 bases and J by 4 bases, with 8 bases between. This CDR3 has 13 amino acids. The CDR3: CASSSPGNQPQHF. The CDR3 DNA reads TGTGCCAGCAGTTCGCCGGGGAATCAGCCCCAGCATTTT.

The chain recombines TRBV18 with TRBJ2-5, with D perhaps TRBD2 (6 bases). The germline V and J ends were trimmed by 3 bases and 5 bases, with 19 bases remaining between them. This CDR3 comprises 16 residues. The germline gives CDR1 KGHSH, CDR2 LQKENI. DNA for the CDR3: TGTGCCAGCTCACCCCGTGTGATAGACAGCGGGGAGACCCAGTACTTC. It yields the protein CASSPRVIDSGETQYF.

The sample holds many counts of this clonotype. This chain joins TRBV7-8 and TRBJ1-5; D not certain. Germline CDR1 SGHVS, CDR2 FQNEAQ. V gave up 1 base and J gave up 4 bases, with 14 bases separating them. This CDR3 region has 16 residues. The CDR3 region is CASSLVVGKENQPQHF. The DNA for the CDR3 is TGTGCCAGCAGCTTAGTCGTGGGGAAGGAGAATCAGCCCCAGCATTTT. The full variable domain, with the rest looked up from reference TRBV7-8 and TRBJ1-5, is GAGVSQSPRYKVAKRGQDVALRCDPISGHVSLFWYQQALGQGPEFLTYFQNEAQLDKSGLPSDRFFAERPEGSVSTLKIQRTQQEDSAVYLCASSLVVGKENQPQHFGDGTRLSIL.

At least ten counts were recorded for this clonotype. The genes are TRBV5-5 and TRBJ2-2, with D perhaps matching TRBD2 (5 bases). The germline V and J ends were trimmed by 2 bases and 3 bases, with 17 bases remaining between them. Germline assignment: CDR1 SGHKS and CDR2 YYEKEE (reference sequence). This CDR3 contains 17 residues. The CDR3 loop reads CASSFASARVYTGELFF. In DNA, the CDR3 is TGTGCCAGCAGCTTTGCCTCTGCGCGGGTGTACACCGGGGAGCTGTTTTTT.

The genes are TRBV11-2 and TRBJ2-2; 7 bases line up with TRBD1. CDR1 is SGHAT and CDR2 is FQNNGV in the germline V gene. V gave up 5 bases and J gave up 7 bases; unmatched junction bases: 10. CDR3 length equals 15 residues. CDR3 in amino acids: CASSPRTGHIGELFF. The CDR3 DNA reads as TGTGCCAGCAGCCCGCGGACAGGCCATATCGGGGAGCTGTTTTTT.

To note about this clonotype: At one end the junction does not follow the germline gene, possibly because of a read error. The chain joins TRBV7-2 to TRBJ2-1, with unresolved D. CDR1 and CDR2 (germline): SGHTA, FQGNSA. This CDR3 has 14 amino acids. The CDR3 DNA reads as TGTGCCAGCAGCCCGGGTTGGTCCTCCAATGAGCAGTTCTTC. Encoded protein: CASSPGWSSNEQFF.

The chain employs TRBV5-5 and TRBJ1-1; TRBD1 agrees at 8 bases. Per germline, CDR1 SGHKS and CDR2 YYEKEE (reference sequence). V lost 0 bases, J lost 6 bases, and 7 bases stayed unmatched. The CDR3 contains 15 residues. The CDR3 DNA reads TGTGCCAGCAGCTTGGCCGCAGGGGGCATATCTGAAGCTTTCTTT. Its translation is CASSLAAGGISEAFF.

In this sample, this clonotype turned up many times. The gene calls are TRBV7-9 and TRBJ1-2, with D possibly being TRBD1 (5 bases). V was cut by 2 bases and J by 1 base, with 11 bases left in between. The CDR3 totals 15 residues. CDR1 SEHNR and CDR2 FQNEAQ come from the germline V gene (reference sequence). CDR3 nucleotide sequence: TGTGCCAGCAGCTTAATTCAGGGTGATAACTATGGCTACACCTTC. Protein product: CASSLIQGDNYGYTF.

The chain combines TRBV7-1 with TRBJ1-5; 11 bases align to TRBD1. TRBV7-1 is identified as an open reading frame with a role that is uncertain. There are 20 residues in the CDR3. V trimming: 3 bases; J trimming: 2 bases; junction bases outside the gene matches: 15. The CDR3 DNA reads as TGTGCCAGCAGCTCTCTCCGGGACAGGGGGACTAGTGGTGGCAATCAGCCCCAGCATTTT. Its protein product is CASSSLRDRGTSGGNQPQHF.

This chain uses TRBV5-1 with TRBJ2-3; D might be TRBD2 (6 bases). Trimming removed 1 base from V and 2 bases from J, with 17 bases in between. Germline V gene lookup returns CDR1 SGHRS and CDR2 YFSETQ. The CDR3 spans 17 residues. Here the CDR3 reads CASSLIGGILPTDTQYF. The CDR3 DNA follows: TGCGCCAGCAGCTTGATCGGAGGGATCCTACCCACAGATACGCAGTATTTT. The full variable domain, its missing parts supplied by reference TRBV5-1 and TRBJ2-3, is KAGVTQTPRYLIKTRGQQVTLSCSPISGHRSVSWYQQTPGQGLQFLFEYFSETQRNKGNFPGRFSGRQFSNSRSEMNVSTLELGDSALYLCASSLIGGILPTDTQYFGPGTRLTVL.

This sequence joins TRBV30 and TRBJ2-7; weak D call: TRBD2 (5 bases). This CDR3 comprises 14 residues. Germline CDR1 and CDR2: GTSNPN and SVGIG (reference sequence). The V gene lost 8 bases and the J gene lost 2 bases, with 19 bases spanning the gap. The CDR3 DNA follows: TGTGCCGGTTTAGAGAAAGCGGAGCCCTACGAGCAGTACTTC. Protein sequence: CAGLEKAEPYEQYF.

This clonotype was picked up a small number of times. The V and J genes are TRBV5-5 and TRBJ1-1; D uncertain. Germline V gene sequence: CDR1 SGHKS, CDR2 YYEKEE (reference sequence). This CDR3 has 16 amino acids. The V and J ends lost 1 base and 0 bases respectively, with 13 bases between them. In DNA, the CDR3 is TGTGCCAGCAGCTTGTTGGCGGCGAGCATGAACACTGAAGCTTTCTTT. Residues: CASSLLAASMNTEAFF. The complete variable domain, with remaining parts taken from reference TRBV5-5 and TRBJ1-1, reads DAGVTQSPTHLIKTRGQQVTLRCSPISGHKSVSWYQQVLGQGPQFIFQYYEKEERGRGNFPDRFSARQFPNYSSELNVNALLLGDSALYLCASSLLAASMNTEAFFGQGTRLTVV.

This clonotype has just a few counts. The chain links TRBV7-2 to TRBJ2-7, with D tentatively TRBD1 (5 bases). Germline-derived CDR1 and CDR2 are SGHTA and FQGNSA. The CDR3 length is 12 residues. Trimming took off 5 bases at V and 3 bases at J, with 8 bases between the two ends. CDR3 bases: TGTGCCAGCAGCGCGACAGACTACGAGCAGTACTTC. As protein: CASSATDYEQYF.

This clonotype was detected many times. The chain has TRBV29-1 and TRBJ2-1, with 14 positions matching TRBD2. The trim removed 7 bases at V and 9 bases at J, leaving 8 bases unmatched. CDR3 length: 14 amino acids. CDR1 and CDR2 from the germline V gene are SQVTM and ANQGSEA. CDR3 sequence reads: CSETPGLAGGEQFF. The CDR3, as DNA: TGCAGCGAAACACCCGGACTAGCGGGAGGTGAGCAGTTCTTC.

This clonotype has at least ten counts. The V and J genes are TRBV14 and TRBJ2-7; D is undetermined. Germline-derived CDR1 and CDR2 are SGHDN and FVKESK. The CDR3 loop spans 11 amino acids. V was trimmed by 4 bases and J by 3 bases, leaving 4 bases between them. CDR3 sequence: CASSRNYEQYF. The CDR3 DNA follows: TGTGCCAGCAGCCGGAACTACGAGCAGTACTTC.